This T cell receptor beta chain was sequenced in a study of identical twins (dated by TCRdb to between 2015 and 2016). Turning to the overall study: To test whether fetal clonotypes persist, this study deep-sequenced TCR alpha and beta repertoires from monozygotic twins, from unrelated adults of various ages, and from cord blood. Replicate twin experiments were performed at different times using different library preparation protocols to rule out contamination.

Comment on this clonotype: Its target antigen remains unknown. One base away there is no much larger clone; base qualities are not given.

The library relied on 5' RACE. Instrument used: Illumina HiSeq 2000. Template switching introduced a universal primer binding site; the final cDNA contained a unique molecular identifier, enabling accurate counting of TCR cDNA molecules. Specific primers in the conserved constant-segment region were used to synthesize first-strand cDNA for TCR alpha and beta chains. To control for contamination, every cDNA library was double barcoded, receiving both a SMART-Mk sample barcode and Illumina barcodes. TruSeq adapter sequences and Illumina sample barcodes were added in two successive PCR steps. TCR alpha and beta cDNA libraries were sequenced on the Illumina HiSeq platform with custom primers. In the source study's methods: Raw reads were processed with MiGEC to extract unique molecular identifiers, and MiXCR was used to determine CDR3 positions. Recombination models were inferred per individual with the repgenHMM and IGoR tools using an EM algorithm. The tcR package in R was used for shared clonotype analysis, with sharing normalized by the product of cloneset sizes. To study raw recombination without the effects of thymic and clonal selection, out-of-frame nonproductive sequences were analyzed. In TCRdb, the public reads were trimmed at Q25 with fastp and aligned with MiXCR, with productive beta chains retained. Identical CDR3 protein sequences are pooled into one entry, listed with their most common genes and DNA. None of the V and J calls come from the authors' own analysis; TCRdb made them. The sample yields about 890,000 distinct CDR3 sequences; approximately 13% were counted once. Around 1.5% of the sample goes to the ten largest clones.

CDR1 and CDR2 (LGHDT, YNNKEL) derive from the germline V gene (reference sequence). The CDR3 covers 12 residues, taking in both the cysteine and the phenylalanine. The retained sequence is limited to the CDR3, 36 bases, with the frame set at the first base. Trimming at the junction amounts to 0 bases on V and 13 bases on J, and the germline ends lie 12 bases apart. Every donor was a healthy Caucasian. The twin cohort consisted of three pairs of female monozygotic twins, all aged about 18 to 29 years. RNA for TCR libraries was isolated from peripheral blood mononuclear cells. What the authors observed across the whole study: Invariant T cells such as MAIT and iNKT could partly confound zero-insertion analyses, though diverse VJ usage argued against this for most clonotypes. Because the same donors could not be followed over many years, the conclusions relied on cross-sectional statistical analysis. In monozygotic twins, recombination models systematically underestimated out-of-frame TCR alpha sharing, but the models matched the sharing seen between unrelated individuals. Compared with coincidental sharing between unrelated individuals, out-of-frame TCR alpha sequences shared between twins had an excess of sequences with low generation probability. A weaker excess of twin sharing was found in beta out-of-frame sequences because the signal-to-noise ratio was lowered by fewer shared sequences. Fewer insertions were carried by abundant cord blood beta clonotypes; a weaker similar trend was observed in young adult naive repertoires, while no such trend was observed in memory repertoires.

The same data also went into a second study, on yellow fever vaccine responses in identical twins. The second publication reports: According to the authors, the vaccine-induced T cell response in identical twins seemed to be partly convergent and partly specific to each individual. In identical twins, the study followed T cell clones that responded to the vaccine with precision.

The sequencing sample was made of PBMCs. The TCR sequence derives from a woman under 30 in good health. The chain is encoded by TRBV3-1 joined to TRBJ1-2; TRBD1 is a weak D gene call, 5 bases matching. The DNA reads TGTGCCAGCAGCCAAGATAACGGGGGACGCACCTTC. It encodes CASSQDNGGRTF.